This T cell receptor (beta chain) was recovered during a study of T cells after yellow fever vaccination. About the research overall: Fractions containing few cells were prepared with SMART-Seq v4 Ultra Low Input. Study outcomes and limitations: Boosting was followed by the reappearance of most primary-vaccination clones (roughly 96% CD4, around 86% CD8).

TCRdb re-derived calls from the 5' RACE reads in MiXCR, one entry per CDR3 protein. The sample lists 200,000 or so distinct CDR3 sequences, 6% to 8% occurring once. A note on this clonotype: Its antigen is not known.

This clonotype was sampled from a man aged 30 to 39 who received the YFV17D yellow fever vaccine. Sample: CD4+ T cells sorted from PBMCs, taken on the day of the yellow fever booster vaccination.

The CDR3 DNA sequence: TGTGCCATCAACGCGCAGGCCGCGGGAGGGAACACCGGGGAGCTGTTTTTT. It translates to CAINAQAAGGNTGELFF. This chain joins TRBV10-3 and TRBJ2-2; 8 nucleotides match TRBD2. Germline V lookup: CDR1 ENHRY, CDR2 SYGVKD. Trimming took 7 bases from V and 1 from J; bases not matched to a gene: 11. The CDR3 contains 17 residues.